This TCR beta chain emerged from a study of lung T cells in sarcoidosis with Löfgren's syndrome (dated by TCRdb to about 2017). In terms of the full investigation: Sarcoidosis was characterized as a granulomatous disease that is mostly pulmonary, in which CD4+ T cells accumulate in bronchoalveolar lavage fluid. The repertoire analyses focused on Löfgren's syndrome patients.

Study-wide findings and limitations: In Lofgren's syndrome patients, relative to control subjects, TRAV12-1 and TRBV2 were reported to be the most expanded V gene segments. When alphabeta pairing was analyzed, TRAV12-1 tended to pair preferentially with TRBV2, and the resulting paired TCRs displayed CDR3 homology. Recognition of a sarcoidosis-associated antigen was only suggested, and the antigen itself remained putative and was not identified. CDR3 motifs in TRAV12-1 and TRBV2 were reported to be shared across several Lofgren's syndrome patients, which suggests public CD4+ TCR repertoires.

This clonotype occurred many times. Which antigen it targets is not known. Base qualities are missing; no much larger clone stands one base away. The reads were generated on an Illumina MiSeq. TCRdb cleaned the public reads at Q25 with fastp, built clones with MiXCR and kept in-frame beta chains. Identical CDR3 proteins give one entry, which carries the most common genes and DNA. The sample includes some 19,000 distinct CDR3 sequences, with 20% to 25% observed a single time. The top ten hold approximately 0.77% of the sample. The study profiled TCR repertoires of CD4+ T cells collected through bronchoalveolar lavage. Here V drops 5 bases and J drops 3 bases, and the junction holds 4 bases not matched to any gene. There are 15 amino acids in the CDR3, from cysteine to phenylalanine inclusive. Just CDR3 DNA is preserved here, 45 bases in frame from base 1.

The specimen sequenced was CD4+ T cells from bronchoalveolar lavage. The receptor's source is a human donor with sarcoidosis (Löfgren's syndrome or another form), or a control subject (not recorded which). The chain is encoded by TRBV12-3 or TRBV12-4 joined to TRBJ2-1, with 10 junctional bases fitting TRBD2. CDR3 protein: CASSATSGIYNEQFF. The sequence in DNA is TGTGCCAGCAGTGCCACTAGCGGGATCTACAATGAGCAGTTCTTC.